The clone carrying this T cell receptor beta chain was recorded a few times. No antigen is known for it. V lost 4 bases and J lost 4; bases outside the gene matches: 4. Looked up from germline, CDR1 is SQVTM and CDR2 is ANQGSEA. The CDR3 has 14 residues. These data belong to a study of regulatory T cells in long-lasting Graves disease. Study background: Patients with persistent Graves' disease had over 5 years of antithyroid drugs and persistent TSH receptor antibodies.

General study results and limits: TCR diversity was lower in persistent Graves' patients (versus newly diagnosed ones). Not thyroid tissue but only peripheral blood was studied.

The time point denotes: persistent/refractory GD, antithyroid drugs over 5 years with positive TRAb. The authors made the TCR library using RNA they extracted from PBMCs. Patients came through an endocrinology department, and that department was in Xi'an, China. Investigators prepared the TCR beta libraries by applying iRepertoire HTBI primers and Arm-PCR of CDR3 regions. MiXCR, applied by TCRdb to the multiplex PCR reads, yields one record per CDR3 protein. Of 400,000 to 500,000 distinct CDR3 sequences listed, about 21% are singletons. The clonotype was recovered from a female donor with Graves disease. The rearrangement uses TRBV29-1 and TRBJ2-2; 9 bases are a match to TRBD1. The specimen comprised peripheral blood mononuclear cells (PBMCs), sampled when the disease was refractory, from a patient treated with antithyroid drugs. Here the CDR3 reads CSVGTGVSTGELFF. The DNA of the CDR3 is TGCAGCGTTGGGACAGGGGTTTCCACCGGGGAGCTGTTTTTT.